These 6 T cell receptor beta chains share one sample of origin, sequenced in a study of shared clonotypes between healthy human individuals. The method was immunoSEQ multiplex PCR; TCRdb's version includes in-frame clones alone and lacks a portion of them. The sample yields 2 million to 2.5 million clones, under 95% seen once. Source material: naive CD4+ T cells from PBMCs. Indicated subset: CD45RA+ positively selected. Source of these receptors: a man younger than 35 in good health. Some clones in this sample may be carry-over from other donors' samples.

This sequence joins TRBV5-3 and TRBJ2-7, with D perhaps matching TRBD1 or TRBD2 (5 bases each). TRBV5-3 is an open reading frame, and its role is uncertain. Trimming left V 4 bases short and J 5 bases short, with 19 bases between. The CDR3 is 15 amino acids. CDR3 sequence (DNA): TGTGCCAGAAGCCCCCGGGACCCCCCTAAGGACGAGCAGTACTTC. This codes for CARSPRDPPKDEQYF.

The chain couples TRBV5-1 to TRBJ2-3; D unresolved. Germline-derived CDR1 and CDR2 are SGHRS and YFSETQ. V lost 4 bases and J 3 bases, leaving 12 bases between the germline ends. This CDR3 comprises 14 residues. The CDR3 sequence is CASSEASPTDTQYF. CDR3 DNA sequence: TGCGCCAGCAGCGAGGCAAGTCCAACAGATACGCAGTATTTT.

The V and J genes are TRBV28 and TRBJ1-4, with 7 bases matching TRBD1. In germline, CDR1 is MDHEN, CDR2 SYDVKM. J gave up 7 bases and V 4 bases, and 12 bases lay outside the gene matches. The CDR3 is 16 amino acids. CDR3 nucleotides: TGTGCCAGCAGTTCTACCACCGACAGGGTCAGTGAAAAACTGTTTTTT. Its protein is CASSSTTDRVSEKLFF.

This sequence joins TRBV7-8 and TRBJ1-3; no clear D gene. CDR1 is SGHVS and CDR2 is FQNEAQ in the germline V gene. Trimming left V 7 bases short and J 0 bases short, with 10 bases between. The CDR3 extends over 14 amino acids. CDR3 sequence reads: CASTLTPSGNTIYF. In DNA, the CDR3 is TGTGCCAGCACCCTAACACCCTCTGGAAACACCATATATTTT.

The CDR3 here is CASSSSPGQGTAYEQYF. Here the CDR3 DNA reads TGTGCCAGCAGCTCAAGCCCGGGACAGGGGACGGCTTACGAGCAGTACTTC. The genes are TRBV9 and TRBJ2-7; 10 nucleotides line up with TRBD1. The germline V gene has CDR1 SGDLS and CDR2 YYNGEE. This CDR3 has 17 residues. V gave up 4 bases and J gave up 4 bases; unmatched junction bases: 14. Full variable domain (rest looked up from reference TRBV9 and TRBJ2-7): DSGVTQTPKHLITATGQRVTLRCSPRSGDLSVYWYQQSLDQGLQFLIQYYNGEERAKGNILERFSAQQFPDLHSELNLSSLELGDSALYFCASSSSPGQGTAYEQYFGPGTRLTVT.

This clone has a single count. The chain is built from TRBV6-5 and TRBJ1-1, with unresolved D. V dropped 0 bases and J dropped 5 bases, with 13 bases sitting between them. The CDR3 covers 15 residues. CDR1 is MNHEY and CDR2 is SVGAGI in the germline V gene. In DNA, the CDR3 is TGTGCCAGCAGTTACTCGAGAGAGGGTTGGACTGAAGCTTTCTTT. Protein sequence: CASSYSREGWTEAFF.